Following are 30 T cell receptor beta chains from one sample sequenced in a study of control samples from healthy donors and cancer patients. Here immunoSEQ multiplex PCR was the method, and the copy in TCRdb shows in-frame clones only, minus some. In the table there are around 180,000 clones, roughly 88% of which are singletons. Sequencing was done on a sample of blood. The receptors originated from a woman younger than 45 in good health.

V usage is TRBV4-1 and J usage is TRBJ2-7; 7 bases align to TRBD2. This CDR3 has 13 amino acids. Germline assignment: CDR1 MGHRA and CDR2 YSYEKL. V shed 4 bases and J 3 bases; nucleotides not matched to a gene: 3. The CDR3 DNA is TGCGCCAGCAGCCGGGGGGAGGGCTACGAGCAGTACTTC. Protein product: CASSRGEGYEQYF.

This clone was detected only once. Written as DNA, the CDR3 is TGCAGCGTTGAGACAGTCGGGGCCGCTTCCTACGAGCAGTACTTC. This sequence encodes CSVETVGAASYEQYF. The chain carries TRBV29-1 and TRBJ2-7; either TRBD1 or TRBD2 may supply D (5 bases each). Germline CDR1 is SQVTM and CDR2 is ANQGSEA. V shed 3 bases and J shed 1 base, with 16 bases lying between them. CDR3 size: 15 residues.

The chain couples TRBV5-4 to TRBJ1-2; D is undetermined. Germline V gene sequence: CDR1 SGHNT, CDR2 YYREEE (reference sequence). Trimming took 2 bases from V and 4 from J, leaving 15 bases between them. This CDR3 has 15 amino acids. The CDR3: CASSFGGPMTYGYTF. CDR3 DNA sequence: TGTGCCAGCAGCTTTGGCGGACCGATGACCTATGGCTACACCTTC.

V gene TRBV7-9 combines with J gene TRBJ2-5; D remains ambiguous. Germline V gives CDR1 SEHNR, CDR2 FQNEAQ (reference sequence). The V gene lost 5 bases and the J gene lost 5 bases, with 18 bases spanning the gap. The CDR3 spans 15 residues. Here the CDR3 reads CASSPQSLFGETQYF. The CDR3 nucleotides read TGTGCCAGCAGCCCCCAGAGTTTGTTCGGGGAGACCCAGTACTTC.

The genes are TRBV11-3 and TRBJ2-1; maybe TRBD2 (7 bases). This CDR3 spans 16 amino acids. The V gene's germline CDR1 is SGHNT and CDR2 YENEEA. Trimming pared 5 bases from V and 6 bases from J, leaving 20 bases between. Here the CDR3 reads CASSPRGGATLNEQFF. CDR3 coding DNA: TGTGCCAGCAGCCCAAGAGGGGGGGCGACCCTCAATGAGCAGTTCTTC.

This chain connects TRBV6-6 to TRBJ2-4; 7 bases map to TRBD2. Germline V gives CDR1 MNHNY, CDR2 SVGAGI (reference sequence). CDR3 length: 16 amino acids. J lost 8 bases, V lost 2 bases, and 12 bases had no gene match. CDR3 in DNA: TGTGCCAGCAGTTACAATGGTCGGGAGGCCGGGGACATTCAGTACTTC. This encodes CASSYNGREAGDIQYF.

This clone was seen only once. J is TRBJ2-7 and V is TRBV20-1, with unresolved D. The germline gives CDR1 DFQATT, CDR2 SNEGSKA (reference sequence). The CDR3 spans 11 residues. The CDR3 nucleotides are TGCAGCCGCCGTTGGGGTGACGAGCAGTACTTC. Protein product: CSRRWGDEQYF.

This clone showed up just once. The chain recombines TRBV19 with TRBJ2-1, with 8 bases lining up with TRBD2. The trim removed 7 bases at V and 7 bases at J, leaving 9 bases unmatched. The germline gives CDR1 LNHDA, CDR2 SQIVND (reference sequence). This CDR3 has 14 residues. In nucleotides, the CDR3 is TGTGCCAGTACCTCAAGCGGGAGTATAAATGAGCAGTTCTTC. The encoded protein is CASTSSGSINEQFF.

The V call is TRBV15, the J call TRBJ2-1, with D perhaps matching TRBD2 (6 bases). The V end was cut by 0 bases, the J end by 5 bases, with 11 bases between. Germline V gives CDR1 LNHNV, CDR2 YYDKDF (reference sequence). The CDR3 has 15 residues. CDR3 DNA: TGTGCCACCAGCAGAGAGGGGGGTCGGAACAATGAGCAGTTCTTC. Translating gives CATSREGGRNNEQFF.

The V call is TRBV4-1, the J call TRBJ2-1; D is unclear. CDR1 and CDR2 (germline): MGHRA, YSYEKL. CDR3 length equals 13 residues. Trimming took 1 base from V and 7 from J, leaving 8 bases between them. The CDR3 sequence: CASSQADLNEQFF. The CDR3 DNA follows: TGCGCCAGCAGCCAAGCCGACTTAAATGAGCAGTTCTTC.

This chain uses TRBV29-1 with TRBJ2-7, with D tentatively TRBD1 or TRBD2 (5 bases each). The germline CDR1 and CDR2 sequences are SQVTM and ANQGSEA. The CDR3 sequence is 13 residues long. The V gene lost 6 bases and the J gene lost 2 bases, with 14 bases spanning the gap. The CDR3 spells CSVVGTEAYEQYF. Here the CDR3 DNA reads TGCAGCGTGGTTGGGACGGAGGCCTACGAGCAGTACTTC.

The V gene is TRBV5-6, the J gene TRBJ1-5, with 9 bases lining up with TRBD1. Germline CDR1 is SGHDT and CDR2 is YYEEEE. This CDR3 comprises 14 residues. V lost 4 bases and J lost 9; bases outside the gene matches: 8. The CDR3 protein is CASSVTGGFGPQHF. Written as DNA, the CDR3 is TGTGCCAGCAGCGTTACAGGGGGCTTCGGGCCCCAGCATTTT.

The rearrangement uses TRBV10-3 and TRBJ1-5; tentative D call: TRBD1 (5 bases). Germline V gene sequence: CDR1 ENHRY, CDR2 SYGVKD. The CDR3 has 12 residues. CDR3 sequence (DNA): TGTGGAACGGGACGGGACGATCAGCCCCAGCATTTT. Its translation is CGTGRDDQPQHF.

The chain recombines TRBV21-1 with TRBJ1-5; TRBD1, the table's D call, lacks a check against the DNA. TRBV21-1 is a pseudogene. This CDR3 is 17 amino acids long. In DNA, the CDR3 is TGTGCCAGCCTCCTGGTGGAACAGGGATATCAGAGGCAGCCCCAGCATTTT. This gives the protein CASLLVEQGYQRQPQHF.

This sequence joins TRBV28 and TRBJ2-7; 9 bases are shared with TRBD2. The germline V gene has CDR1 MDHEN and CDR2 SYDVKM. The V and J ends lost 6 bases and 3 bases, in that order; junction bases with no gene match: 18. The CDR3 is made up of 18 amino acids. DNA for the CDR3: TGTGCCAGCAGGGGGCGGCTAGCGGGACCCCGACGCCACTACGAGCAGTACTTC. Translating it yields CASRGRLAGPRRHYEQYF.

J is TRBJ2-3 and V is TRBV19; D gene uncertain. The CDR3 extends over 13 amino acids. The ends were cut back, 5 bases at V and 6 bases at J, with 12 bases in the middle. Germline V gives CDR1 LNHDA, CDR2 SQIVND (reference sequence). Here the CDR3 reads CASSLVPPDTQYF. The CDR3 DNA reads as TGTGCCAGTAGTTTAGTTCCTCCCGATACGCAGTATTTT.

The CDR3 DNA sequence: TGTGCCAGCAGTCCGCAGGGGGCAAATGAGCAGTTCTTC. It is translated as CASSPQGANEQFF. This chain links TRBV27 with TRBJ2-1, with 8 positions matching TRBD1. V dropped 5 bases and J dropped 7; count of bases not matched to a gene: 4. Per the germline V gene, CDR1 is MNHEY and CDR2 is SMNVEV (reference sequence). CDR3 length: 13 amino acids.

This clone was detected once. The rearrangement joins TRBV29-1 to TRBJ1-2, with TRBD1 as a possible D gene (5 bases). The CDR3 totals 15 residues. The germline V gene encodes CDR1 SQVTM and CDR2 ANQGSEA. Trimming removed 1 base at V and 4 bases at J, with 16 bases between. CDR3 residues: CSVEGPGEPLYGYTF. The DNA for the CDR3 is TGCAGCGTTGAAGGACCGGGGGAGCCTCTCTATGGCTACACCTTC.

This sequence joins TRBV29-1 and TRBJ2-1, with D possibly TRBD1 on 7 matching bases. The ends were cut back, 3 bases at V and 3 bases at J, with 24 bases in the middle. This CDR3 region has 18 residues. The V gene's germline CDR1 is SQVTM and CDR2 ANQGSEA. The CDR3 loop reads CSVEGPLSRGVLYNEQFF. As DNA, the CDR3 is TGCAGCGTTGAGGGTCCCCTCTCCAGGGGGGTCCTCTACAATGAGCAGTTCTTC.

The chain links TRBV27 to TRBJ1-4; TRBD1 matches at 7 bases. Germline values: CDR1 MNHEY, CDR2 SMNVEV (reference sequence). V lost 6 bases to trimming and J lost 8 bases; unmatched junction nucleotides: 9. This CDR3 has 14 amino acids. The CDR3 sequence: CASRVRGPGEKLFF. The CDR3 DNA is TGTGCCAGCAGAGTAAGGGGGCCGGGAGAAAAACTGTTTTTT.

This clone appeared a single time. This chain uses TRBV4-1 with TRBJ2-1; D might be TRBD1 or TRBD2, each matching 6 bases. The CDR3 length is 19 residues. Trimming took off 0 bases at V and 3 bases at J, with 21 bases between the two ends. Germline assignment: CDR1 MGHRA and CDR2 YSYEKL. In DNA, the CDR3 is TGCGCCAGCAGCCAAGATCTGGAGGGGGTGGGGACTCACTACAATGAGCAGTTCTTC. Protein sequence: CASSQDLEGVGTHYNEQFF.

This chain links TRBV5-4 with TRBJ2-2; D is uncertain. V dropped 1 base and J dropped 7 bases, with 8 bases sitting between them. Germline CDR1 reads SGHNT; CDR2 reads YYREEE (reference sequence). The CDR3 consists of 13 residues. This CDR3 reads CASSLWDHGELFF. CDR3 nucleotides: TGTGCCAGCAGCTTGTGGGATCACGGGGAGCTGTTTTTT.

The CDR3 sequence: CASSFWLAREQYF. The CDR3 DNA follows: TGTGCCAGCAGTTTTTGGCTAGCCCGCGAGCAGTACTTC. The chain joins TRBV27 to TRBJ2-7; tentatively, D is TRBD2 (5 bases). V was cut by 3 bases and J by 6 bases, with 12 bases left in between. Germline assignment: CDR1 MNHEY and CDR2 SMNVEV (reference sequence). This CDR3 is 13 amino acids long.

The chain combines TRBV4-1 with TRBJ2-7, with D maybe TRBD2 (6 bases). V lost 0 bases, J lost 2 bases, and 11 bases lay in between. This CDR3 is 15 amino acids long. Germline CDR1 MGHRA, CDR2 YSYEKL. The CDR3 nucleotides are TGCGCCAGCAGCCAAGAGCCGGGGGTCGCCTACGAGCAGTACGTC. It specifies CASSQEPGVAYEQYV.

The chain couples TRBV5-5 to TRBJ1-1, with a tentative D call TRBD1 (6 bases). V gave up 4 bases and J gave up 3 bases, with 10 bases separating them. In germline, CDR1 is SGHKS, CDR2 YYEKEE (reference sequence). This CDR3 has 13 amino acids. This CDR3 is CASSTRGDTEAFF. The CDR3 coding sequence is TGTGCCAGCAGCACCAGGGGAGACACTGAAGCTTTCTTT.

The V call is TRBV24-1, the J call TRBJ2-5; 7 bases line up with TRBD1. With V trimmed by 1 base and J by 1 base, 2 bases remained unmatched. CDR1 is KGHDR, CDR2 SFDVKD, per germline. The CDR3 has 15 residues. The CDR3 here is CATSDFGTVQETQYF. CDR3 DNA: TGTGCCACCAGTGATTTTGGGACAGTCCAAGAGACCCAGTACTTC.

This clone was detected a few times. The chain carries TRBV5-1 and TRBJ2-7, with 14 bases aligning to TRBD2. The germline V gene has CDR1 SGHRS and CDR2 YFSETQ. This CDR3 comprises 16 residues. The V and J ends lost 3 bases and 1 base, in that order; junction bases with no gene match: 3. The CDR3 loop is CASSSRLAGGSYEQYV. The DNA of the CDR3 is TGCGCCAGCAGCTCCCGACTAGCGGGGGGGTCCTACGAGCAGTACGTC.

The table lists this clone with a count of one. The chain joins TRBV24-1 to TRBJ2-7; 7 bases agree with TRBD1. CDR1 KGHDR and CDR2 SFDVKD come from the germline V gene. The CDR3 runs to 14 residues. V dropped 4 bases and J dropped 3; count of bases not matched to a gene: 5. CDR3 nucleotides: TGTGCCACCAGTGACCCAGGGACAGTCTACGAGCAGTACTTC. Protein sequence: CATSDPGTVYEQYF.

The V gene is TRBV10-1, the J gene TRBJ2-7; D is tentatively TRBD1 or TRBD2 (5 bases each). CDR1 and CDR2 from the germline V gene are WNHNN and SYGVQD (reference sequence). The V end was cut by 5 bases, the J end by 3 bases, with 17 bases between. This CDR3 has 15 residues. CDR3 nucleotide sequence: TGCGCCAGCAGTCCCCGGGACGGGCGACGCTACGAGCAGTACTTC. It codes for CASSPRDGRRYEQYF.

The gene calls are TRBV12-3 or TRBV12-4 and TRBJ1-1; no clear D gene. CDR3 length equals 13 residues. Trimming shortened V by 8 bases and J by 1 base, and 11 bases separated the two germline ends. The CDR3 reads CASGVHENTEAFF. CDR3 coding DNA: TGTGCCAGCGGTGTACACGAGAACACTGAAGCTTTCTTT.